Below, 18 T cell receptor beta chains from the same sample are listed, as sequenced in a study of blood T cells in healthy people across ages (dated by TCRdb to the mid-2010s). The library was made by 5' RACE. Sequencing relied on an Illumina HiSeq 2500. A second PCR of roughly 7 to 11 cycles was performed with a sample-barcoded 5' primer and a J-beta primer mix. The public reads were run again by TCRdb, first through fastp at Q25 and then through MiXCR, and only productive beta chains were kept. Identical CDR3 proteins give one entry, which carries the most common genes and DNA. The sample has about 800,000 distinct CDR3 sequences on record, 20% to 25% of them singletons. Jointly, the top ten make up around 3.6% of the sample. These same data were also listed under a study on T cells of mothers and their children.

Sequencing used blood. The receptor source for this set is a boy aged 5-17 years in good health.

J is TRBJ2-6 and V is TRBV7-3; D tentatively fits TRBD1 or TRBD2 (6 bases each). CDR1 and CDR2 from the germline V gene are SGHTA and FQGTGA. The CDR3 is 18 residues long. V lost 2 bases, J lost 3 bases, and 17 bases lay in between. Here the CDR3 reads CASSLGFSGAHGANVLTF. The CDR3, as DNA: TGTGCCAGCAGCTTAGGGTTTTCGGGGGCGCATGGGGCCAACGTCCTGACTTTC.

This clonotype was picked up many times. The gene calls are TRBV7-8 and TRBJ2-3; 8 nucleotides match TRBD2. CDR3 length equals 15 residues. CDR1 SGHVS and CDR2 FQNEAQ come from the germline V gene. V lost 6 bases to trimming and J lost 6 bases; unmatched junction nucleotides: 11. The CDR3 DNA is TGTGCCAGCAGTTTTCCGGGACTAGATTCGGATACGCAGTATTTT. It specifies CASSFPGLDSDTQYF.

This chain joins TRBV14 and TRBJ2-7; D remains unclear. Trimming removed 3 bases at V and 2 bases at J, with 8 bases between. This CDR3 comprises 13 residues. Germline V gives CDR1 SGHDN, CDR2 FVKESK. Here the CDR3 reads CASSHRLTYEQYF. CDR3 sequence (DNA): TGTGCCAGCAGCCACAGGTTAACCTACGAGCAGTACTTC. Full variable domain (missing parts from reference TRBV14 and TRBJ2-7): EAGVTQFPSHSVIEKGQTVTLRCDPISGHDNLYWYRRVMGKEIKFLLHFVKESKQDESGMPNNRFLAERTGGTYSTLKVQPAELEDSGVYFCASSHRLTYEQYFGPGTRLTVT.

The chain has TRBV20-1 and TRBJ2-5; 14 nucleotides agree with TRBD2. This CDR3 contains 16 residues. The germline V gene encodes CDR1 DFQATT and CDR2 SNEGSKA (reference sequence). The trim removed 4 bases at V and 0 bases at J, leaving 4 bases unmatched. CDR3 DNA: TGCAGTGCTAATCGGGGACTAGCGGGGGACCAAGAGACCCAGTACTTC. Translation gives CSANRGLAGDQETQYF.

This clonotype showed up just a few times. CDR3 DNA: TGCAGCGCCCTGGGACAGGGTTACAATGAGCAGTTCTTC. This codes for CSALGQGYNEQFF. The J gene is TRBJ2-1, the V gene TRBV29-1, with 9 bases that match TRBD1. There are 13 residues in the CDR3. With 7 bases clipped from V and 4 bases from J, the junction kept 5 bases outside the gene matches. Per the germline V gene, CDR1 is SQVTM and CDR2 is ANQGSEA.

This clonotype was seen a handful of times. CDR3 sequence: CASSLFTGSVETQYF. CDR3 nucleotides: TGTGCCAGCAGCTTATTCACAGGGTCTGTGGAGACCCAGTACTTC. The chain links TRBV11-2 to TRBJ2-5; tentatively, D is TRBD1 (6 bases). There are 15 residues in the CDR3. V lost 2 bases to trimming and J lost 5 bases, with 15 bases between them. The V gene's germline CDR1 is SGHAT and CDR2 FQNNGV.

The gene calls are TRBV29-1 and TRBJ1-3, with D maybe TRBD1 (5 bases). V shed 4 bases and J shed 3 bases, with 10 bases lying between them. CDR3 length: 13 residues. Germline V gene data show CDR1 as SQVTM and CDR2 as ANQGSEA. CDR3 residues: CSVVGRDGNTIYF. The CDR3 coding sequence is TGCAGCGTTGTCGGCAGGGATGGAAACACCATATATTTT.

The gene calls are TRBV6-5 and TRBJ1-2, with D unresolved. V gave up 4 bases and J gave up 8 bases, with 14 bases separating them. The germline V gene has CDR1 MNHEY and CDR2 SVGAGI. The CDR3 loop spans 13 amino acids. CDR3 amino acids: CASSWTVAGGYTF. The CDR3, as DNA: TGTGCCAGCAGTTGGACTGTAGCGGGAGGCTACACCTTC.

The chain employs TRBV7-9 and TRBJ2-7; D is possibly TRBD1 or TRBD2 (5 bases each). The CDR3 is 16 amino acids. Trimming took off 3 bases at V and 3 bases at J, with 18 bases between the two ends. The germline gives CDR1 SEHNR, CDR2 FQNEAQ (reference sequence). This CDR3 reads CASSFDEGESYYEQYF. CDR3 bases: TGTGCCAGCAGCTTTGACGAAGGGGAGTCTTACTACGAGCAGTACTTC.

This clonotype was seen a handful of times. This rearrangement joins TRBV27 to TRBJ1-5; D remains ambiguous. The CDR3 runs 13 residues. In germline, CDR1 is MNHEY, CDR2 SMNVEV (reference sequence). Trimming left V 1 base short and J 5 bases short, with 6 bases between. The DNA for the CDR3 is TGTGCCAGCAGTTTATGGCCAGATCAGCCCCAGCATTTT. It yields the protein CASSLWPDQPQHF.

The sample holds a few counts of this clonotype. J is TRBJ2-1 and V is TRBV2, with D unclear. The V end was cut by 3 bases, the J end by 6 bases, with 21 bases between. CDR3 length: 17 residues. Germline CDR1 SNHLY, CDR2 FYNNEI. The CDR3 DNA is TGTGCCAGCAGTGACCGTGGTAGACTCGACGGGCGCAATGAGCAGTTCTTC. Protein sequence: CASSDRGRLDGRNEQFF.

The chain is built from TRBV5-1 and TRBJ1-6; 10 nucleotides match TRBD1. CDR3 length: 15 residues. Looked up from germline, CDR1 is SGHRS and CDR2 is YFSETQ. J gave up 6 bases and V 4 bases, and 4 bases lay outside the gene matches. CDR3 protein: CASSRDRGPNSPLHF. DNA of the CDR3: TGCGCCAGCAGCCGGGACAGGGGCCCTAATTCACCCCTCCACTTT. The full variable domain, with the rest looked up from reference TRBV5-1 and TRBJ1-6, is KAGVTQTPRYLIKTRGQQVTLSCSPISGHRSVSWYQQTPGQGLQFLFEYFSETQRNKGNFPGRFSGRQFSNSRSEMNVSTLELGDSALYLCASSRDRGPNSPLHFGNGTRLTVT.

This clonotype was observed a handful of times. This chain uses TRBV3-1 with TRBJ1-4, with D maybe TRBD1 (5 bases). The V end lost 4 bases, the J end lost 7 bases, and 16 bases lay between the germline ends. The CDR3 length is 15 residues. The germline CDR1 and CDR2 sequences are LGHDT and YNNKEL (reference sequence). The CDR3 loop is CASSPPSRVGEKLFF. The DNA of the CDR3 is TGTGCCAGCAGCCCACCCTCCAGGGTTGGTGAAAAACTGTTTTTT.

The rearrangement links TRBV20-1 to TRBJ1-2; 10 bases match TRBD1. V lost 3 bases, J lost 4 bases, and 11 bases stayed unmatched. Germline V gives CDR1 DFQATT, CDR2 SNEGSKA (reference sequence). The CDR3 spans 16 residues. The chain's CDR3 is CSASPPGQGNLYGYTF. The DNA for the CDR3 is TGCAGTGCTAGTCCCCCGGGACAGGGGAACCTCTATGGCTACACCTTC.

This clonotype turned up a few times. The chain recombines TRBV6-6 with TRBJ2-3; 12 nucleotides match TRBD2. The CDR3 extends over 17 amino acids. Germline values: CDR1 MNHNY, CDR2 SVGAGI (reference sequence). Germline trimming cut 6 bases from V and 2 bases from J; bases unmatched to any gene: 9. CDR3 protein: CASSSTSGRLNTDTQYF. CDR3 in DNA: TGTGCCAGCAGCTCCACTAGCGGGAGGCTGAACACAGATACGCAGTATTTT.

This clonotype appeared a few times. V usage is TRBV7-2 and J usage is TRBJ1-2; a weak D match, TRBD1 (5 bases). Germline V gives CDR1 SGHTA, CDR2 FQGNSA. The V end lost 2 bases, the J end lost 3 bases, and 10 bases lay between the germline ends. CDR3 length equals 14 residues. The CDR3 sequence: CASSLTTDYYGYTF. The CDR3 nucleotides read TGTGCCAGCAGCTTAACGACAGATTACTATGGCTACACCTTC.

This clonotype has just a few counts. The rearrangement uses TRBV2 and TRBJ1-3; a possible D gene is TRBD1 (5 bases). Germline V gives CDR1 SNHLY, CDR2 FYNNEI. Trimming stripped 0 bases from V and 1 base from J, with 7 bases between. The CDR3 runs to 15 residues. Written as DNA, the CDR3 is TGTGCCAGCAGTGAAGCTGGGGGATCTGGAAACACCATATATTTT. Its protein is CASSEAGGSGNTIYF.

This clonotype turned up a few times. V and J are TRBV9 and TRBJ2-2; 11 bases match TRBD2. Germline V lookup: CDR1 SGDLS, CDR2 YYNGEE. The CDR3 runs 16 residues. V trimming: 2 bases; J trimming: 6 bases; junction bases outside the gene matches: 6. The CDR3 sequence is CASSVTSGGGSGELFF. CDR3 in DNA: TGTGCCAGCAGCGTTACTAGCGGGGGAGGTTCCGGGGAGCTGTTTTTT.